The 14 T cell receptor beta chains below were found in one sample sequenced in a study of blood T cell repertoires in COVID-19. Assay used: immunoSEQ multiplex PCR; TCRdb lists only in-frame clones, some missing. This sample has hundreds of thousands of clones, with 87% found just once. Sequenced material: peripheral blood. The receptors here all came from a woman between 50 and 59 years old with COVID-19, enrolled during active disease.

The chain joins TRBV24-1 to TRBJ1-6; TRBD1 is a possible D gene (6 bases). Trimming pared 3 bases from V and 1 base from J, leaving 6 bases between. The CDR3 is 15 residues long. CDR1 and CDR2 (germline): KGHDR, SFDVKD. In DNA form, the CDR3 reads TGTGCCACCAGTGATGGACAGTCCTATAATTCACCCCTCCACTTT. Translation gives CATSDGQSYNSPLHF.

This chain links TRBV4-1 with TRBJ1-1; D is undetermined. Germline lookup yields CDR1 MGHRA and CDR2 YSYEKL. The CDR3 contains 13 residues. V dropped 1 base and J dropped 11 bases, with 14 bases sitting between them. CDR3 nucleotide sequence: TGCGCCAGCAGCCAAGTTGGAGGGAGTGAGGCTTTCTTT. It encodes CASSQVGGSEAFF.

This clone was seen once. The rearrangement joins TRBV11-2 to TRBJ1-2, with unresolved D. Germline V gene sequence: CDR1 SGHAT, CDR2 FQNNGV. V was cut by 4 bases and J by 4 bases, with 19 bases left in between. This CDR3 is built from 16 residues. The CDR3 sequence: CASSSHTSGRSYGYTF. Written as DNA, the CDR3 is TGTGCCAGCAGCTCCCACACCTCGGGTAGGAGCTATGGCTACACCTTC.

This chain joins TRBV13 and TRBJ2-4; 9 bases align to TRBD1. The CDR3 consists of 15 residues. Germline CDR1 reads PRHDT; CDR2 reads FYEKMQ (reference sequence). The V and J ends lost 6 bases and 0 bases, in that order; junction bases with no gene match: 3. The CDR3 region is CASRGQGSAKNIQYF. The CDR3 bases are TGTGCCAGCAGAGGACAGGGGTCAGCCAAAAACATTCAGTACTTC.

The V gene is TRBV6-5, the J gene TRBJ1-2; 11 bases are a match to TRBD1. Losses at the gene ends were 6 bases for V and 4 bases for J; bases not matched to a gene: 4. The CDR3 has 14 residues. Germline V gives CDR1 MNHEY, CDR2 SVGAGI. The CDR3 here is CASRGTGGGYGYTF. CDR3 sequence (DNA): TGTGCCAGCAGAGGGACAGGGGGTGGCTATGGCTACACCTTC.

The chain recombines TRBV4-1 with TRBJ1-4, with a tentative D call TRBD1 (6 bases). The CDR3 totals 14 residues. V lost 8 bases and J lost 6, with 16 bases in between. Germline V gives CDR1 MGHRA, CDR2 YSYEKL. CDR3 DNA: TGCGCCAGCCGAGCTACGGGGGGCCATGAAAAACTGTTTTTT. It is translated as CASRATGGHEKLFF.

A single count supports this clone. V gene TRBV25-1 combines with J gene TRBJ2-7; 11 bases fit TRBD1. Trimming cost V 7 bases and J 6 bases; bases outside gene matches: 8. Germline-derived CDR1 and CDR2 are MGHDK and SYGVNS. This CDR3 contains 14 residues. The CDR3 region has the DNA TGTGCCAGCACCGATAGGACAGGGGGCCGCGAGCAGTACTTC. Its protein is CASTDRTGGREQYF.

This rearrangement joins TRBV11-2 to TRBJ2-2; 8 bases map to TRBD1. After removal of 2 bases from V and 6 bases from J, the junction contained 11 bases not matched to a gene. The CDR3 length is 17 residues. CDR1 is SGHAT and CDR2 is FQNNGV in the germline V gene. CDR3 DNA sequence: TGTGCCAGCAGCTTATTAGGACAGGGAGTGAGTGCCGGGGAGCTGTTTTTT. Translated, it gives CASSLLGQGVSAGELFF.

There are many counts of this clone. The DNA for the CDR3 is TGTGCCAGCTCACCTCCGGGACAGGAACGACATGAAGCTTTCTTT. Translation gives CASSPPGQERHEAFF. The chain couples TRBV18 to TRBJ1-1; TRBD1 agrees at 8 bases. After removal of 3 bases from V and 7 bases from J, the junction contained 10 bases not matched to a gene. Germline CDR1 KGHSH, CDR2 LQKENI. This CDR3 contains 15 residues.

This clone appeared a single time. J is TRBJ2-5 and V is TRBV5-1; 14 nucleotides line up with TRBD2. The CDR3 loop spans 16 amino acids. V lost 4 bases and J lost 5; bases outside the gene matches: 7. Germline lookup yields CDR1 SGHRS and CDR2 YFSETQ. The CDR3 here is CASSEGTSGSGETQYF. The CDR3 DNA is TGCGCCAGCAGCGAAGGGACTAGCGGGAGCGGGGAGACCCAGTACTTC.

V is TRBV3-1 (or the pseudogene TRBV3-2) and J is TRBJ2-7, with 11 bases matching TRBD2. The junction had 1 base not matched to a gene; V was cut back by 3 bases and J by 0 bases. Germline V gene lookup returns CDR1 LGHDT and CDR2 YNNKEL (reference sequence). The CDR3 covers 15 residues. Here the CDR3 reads CASSQTSGNSYEQYF. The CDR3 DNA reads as TGTGCCAGCAGCCAGACTAGCGGGAACTCCTACGAGCAGTACTTC.

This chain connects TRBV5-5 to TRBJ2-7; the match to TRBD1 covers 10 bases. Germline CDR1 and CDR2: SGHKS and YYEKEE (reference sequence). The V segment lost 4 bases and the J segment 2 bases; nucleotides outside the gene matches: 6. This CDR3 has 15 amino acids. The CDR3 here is CASSLGQGVPYEQYF. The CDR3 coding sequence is TGTGCCAGCAGCCTCGGACAGGGGGTCCCCTACGAGCAGTACTTC.

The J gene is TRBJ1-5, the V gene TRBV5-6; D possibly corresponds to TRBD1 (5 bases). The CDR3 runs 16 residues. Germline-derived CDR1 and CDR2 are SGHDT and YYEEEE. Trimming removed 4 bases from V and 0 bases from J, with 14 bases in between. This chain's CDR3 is CASSLSGRGSNQPQHF. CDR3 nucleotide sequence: TGTGCCAGCAGCCTTTCCGGGAGGGGTAGCAATCAGCCCCAGCATTTT. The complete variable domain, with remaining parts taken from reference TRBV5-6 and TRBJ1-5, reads DAGVTQSPTHLIKTRGQQVTLRCSPKSGHDTVSWYQQALGQGPQFIFQYYEEEERQRGNFPDRFSGHQFPNYSSELNVNALLLGDSALYLCASSLSGRGSNQPQHFGDGTRLSIL.

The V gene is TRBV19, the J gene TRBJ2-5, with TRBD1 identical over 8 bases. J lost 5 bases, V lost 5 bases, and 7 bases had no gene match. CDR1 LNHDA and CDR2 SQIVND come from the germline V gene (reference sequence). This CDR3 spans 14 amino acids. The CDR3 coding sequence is TGTGCCAGTAGTCGACAGGGGAGAGGGGAGACCCAGTACTTC. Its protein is CASSRQGRGETQYF.